This T cell receptor beta chain was obtained from a study of T cell repertoires in cytomegalovirus infection. Study-level background: From public TCR beta signatures came an indication of both CMV infection and matching HLA type. General study results and limits: Accumulated public TCR beta family frequency recognized individuals carrying CMV together with the relevant HLA. The ex vivo response was dominated by HLA-C-restricted CMV-specific TCR beta clonotypes.

TCRdb re-called the reads through MiXCR, storing one row per CDR3 protein. This sample carries fewer than 350,000 distinct CDR3 sequences, roughly 15% of them seen once, and the ten largest clones take around 11%. This clonotype turned up a few times. Antigen specificity is unknown. The CDR3 sequence is 16 residues long. Trimming shortened V by 6 bases and J by 1 base, and 16 bases separated the two germline ends. This sequence joins TRBV12-3 or TRBV12-4 and TRBJ2-1; D unresolved. This TCR derives from a human donor in good health (CMV status not recorded). Some clones in this sample may be carry-over from other donors' samples. What was sequenced was PBMCs. The CDR3 is CASSPLLGQSYNEQFF. For the CDR3, the DNA is TGTGCCAGCAGCCCCCTGCTAGGTCAATCCTACAATGAGCAGTTCTTC.